The rows below give T cell receptor beta chains drawn from one sample of a study of shared clonotypes between healthy human individuals. TCRdb's copy holds only in-frame clones and misses some; the assay was immunoSEQ multiplex PCR. This table has over 1.4 million clones, roughly 96% appearing once. The specimen sequenced was naive CD4+ T cells sorted from blood. The receptors shown here come from a young man in good health. CDR3s include the opening cysteine and the closing phenylalanine or tryptophan. A D gene is named only where the DNA matches it firmly. Size values are once, few and many counts, or a class for expanded clones, and some rows have none.

V gene	D gene	J gene	clone size	CDR3 protein
TRBV5-4	TRBD1	TRBJ1-5	NA	CASSRQGGNQPQHF
TRBV5-1	NA	TRBJ1-4	NA	CASSFQGANEKLFF
TRBV15	TRBD2	TRBJ2-1	NA	CATSYAPRLATGNEQFF
TRBV7-3	TRBD2	TRBJ2-3	NA	CASSSGLAVPTDTQYF
TRBV28	NA	TRBJ1-5	NA	CASSLWMRLGRSNQPQHF
TRBV9	NA	TRBJ2-5	NA	CASSVGVRALHQETQYF
TRBV7-9	NA	TRBJ2-7	NA	CASSQGREQYF
TRBV18	NA	TRBJ2-1	NA	CASSPRAGDNEQFF
TRBV5-5	TRBD2	TRBJ2-3	once	CASSLALAGDMTQYF
TRBV6-1	TRBD2	TRBJ2-7	NA	CASSRTSVTFYEQYF
TRBV25-1	TRBD1	TRBJ2-7	NA	CASSAMTGAYEQYF
TRBV2	TRBD2	TRBJ2-1	NA	CASSTGTSGSHEQFF
TRBV11-2	TRBD2	TRBJ2-7	NA	CASSLDRGGHNEQYF
TRBV11-3	NA	TRBJ1-5	NA	CASSLPHDRGGLSQPQHF
TRBV28	TRBD2	TRBJ2-5	once	CASKLAGGIQETQYF
TRBV15	TRBD2	TRBJ2-4	once	CATSRPTGGGNIQYF
TRBV6-4	NA	TRBJ1-1	NA	CASSSTKGATEAFF
TRBV5-4	NA	TRBJ1-2	NA	CASSPLTGSSMHGYTF
TRBV18	TRBD2	TRBJ2-1	NA	CASSPLGGSSYNEQFF
TRBV28	TRBD1	TRBJ2-3	NA	CASTPGQGAQTSILTQYF
TRBV5-1	NA	TRBJ2-1	NA	CASSQPPPTERASYNEQFF
TRBV7-2	TRBD1	TRBJ2-7	NA	CASTPWQGASEQYF
TRBV15	NA	TRBJ2-3	NA	CATSRVDEDTQYF
TRBV5-1	TRBD1	TRBJ2-3	once	CASSLTGGMDTQYF
TRBV7-2	NA	TRBJ2-1	NA	CASSSRVAAYNEQFF
TRBV29-1	NA	TRBJ2-1	once	CSVPDQEHNEQFF